These T cell receptor beta chains were read from a single sample in a study of blood T cell repertoires in COVID-19. Assay: immunoSEQ multiplex PCR; the TCRdb copy retains only in-frame clones and omits some. The sample includes 120,000 or so clones, approximately 85% of them seen just once. Sequenced sample: peripheral blood. The receptors stem from a man older than 75 with active or convalescent COVID-19. Each CDR3 is given with its conserved first and last residue. The order of the fields is CDR3 protein, D gene, J gene, V gene, clone size. The D gene is left open where the match is weak. A row's size may be missing; if present it is once, few, many or a size class.

CASSPGQGARYGYTF | TRBD1 | TRBJ1-2 | TRBV14 | -
CASSLGGQPRETQYF | - | TRBJ2-5 | TRBV7-7 | -
CSVGTGVDTEAFF | TRBD1 | TRBJ1-1 | TRBV29-1 | once
CASSKVFEGGGRRSGELFF | - | TRBJ2-2 | TRBV21-1 | -
CAWSAGGSQPQHF | - | TRBJ1-5 | TRBV30 | -
CASSGGLNTEAFF | - | TRBJ1-1 | TRBV12-3/TRBV12-4 | once
CASTPRGTGRYEQYF | TRBD1 | TRBJ2-7 | TRBV6-5 | few
CASSLGTSGSTDTQYF | TRBD2 | TRBJ2-3 | TRBV7-6 | -
CASSLPGNNQPQHF | - | TRBJ1-5 | TRBV28 | -
CASRGTGGGGNTIYF | TRBD1 | TRBJ1-3 | TRBV6-5 | -
CASRDPTGNSNQPQHF | - | TRBJ1-5 | TRBV27 | few
CASSQDQVGSSLGYGYTF | - | TRBJ1-2 | TRBV4-3 | few
CASSLVPQTSQDGDTQYF | - | TRBJ2-3 | TRBV5-1 | -
CASSLLRTGVQETQYF | TRBD1 | TRBJ2-5 | TRBV27 | -
CAIRRTGQNTEAFF | TRBD1 | TRBJ1-1 | TRBV10-3 | -
CASSLLTGGSYGYTF | TRBD1 | TRBJ1-2 | TRBV28 | few
CASSPQGDIQYF | - | TRBJ2-4 | TRBV7-9 | once
CASSEHGQPQHF | - | TRBJ1-5 | TRBV6-1 | -
CASTRGRGGRCWTYEQYF | TRBD2 | TRBJ2-7 | TRBV6-4 | -
CASSSDRARAGYTF | TRBD1 | TRBJ1-2 | TRBV27 | once
CASSPEFTGQPQHF | - | TRBJ1-5 | TRBV18 | few
CASGTYSGAQETQYF | - | TRBJ2-5 | TRBV7-8 | -
CASSHDSLNTEAFF | - | TRBJ1-1 | TRBV27 | -
CATSDPRAGASYEQYF | TRBD2 | TRBJ2-7 | TRBV24-1 | -
CASSLSGGYNGQFF | TRBD2 | TRBJ2-1 | TRBV19 | -
CASSLGGPNQPQHF | TRBD1 | TRBJ1-5 | TRBV19 | -
CASSLDPGGDTDTQYF | TRBD2 | TRBJ2-3 | TRBV5-4 | -
CASSPYAGGREQFF | TRBD2 | TRBJ2-1 | TRBV18 | -
CASSPAGRGSPLHF | - | TRBJ1-6 | TRBV28 | -
CASRLRGTGELFF | - | TRBJ2-2 | TRBV7-2 | few
CASSQTGQGQKLFF | TRBD1 | TRBJ1-4 | TRBV3-1/TRBV3-2 | -
CASRLGQGKRNEQFF | TRBD1 | TRBJ2-1 | TRBV6-5 | -
CASSQDAFELAGAGNEQFF | TRBD2 | TRBJ2-1 | TRBV14 | -
CASSEFRGTGAFF | - | TRBJ1-1 | TRBV25-1 | -
CASSRGLSSYNEQFF | - | TRBJ2-1 | TRBV7-9 | -
CASSQDKRDSRFNYGYTF | TRBD1 | TRBJ1-2 | TRBV4-1 | -
CASSADRGIVYEQYF | TRBD1 | TRBJ2-7 | TRBV13 | -
CASRNDRAQPQHF | TRBD1 | TRBJ1-5 | TRBV19 | -
CASSPYLDNGYTF | - | TRBJ1-2 | TRBV5-6 | -
CASSLAVGGVDTQYF | TRBD2 | TRBJ2-3 | TRBV7-2 | -
CASRSQGTYEQYF | - | TRBJ2-7 | TRBV19 | -
CASRRTVNTGELFF | - | TRBJ2-2 | TRBV28 | -
CATSSPGSGVYNEQFF | TRBD2 | TRBJ2-1 | TRBV15 | -
CASSRLLAGATQYF | TRBD2 | TRBJ2-3 | TRBV7-3 | few
CASSYRQPYGYTF | - | TRBJ1-2 | TRBV6-5 | once
CASSYGQGIGSPLHF | TRBD1 | TRBJ1-6 | TRBV7-6 | -
CASSPDSYTEAFF | - | TRBJ1-1 | TRBV5-1 | -
CASSIRDRGSDGYTF | TRBD1 | TRBJ1-2 | TRBV19 | -
CASSSIQQGSNEKLFF | - | TRBJ1-4 | TRBV28 | few